This is a list of T cell receptor beta chains from one sample in a study of blood T cell repertoires in COVID-19. Only in-frame clones appear in the TCRdb table, and some are missing; sequencing was by immunoSEQ multiplex PCR. Among over 85,000 clones, 88% were seen once, and the ten largest hold roughly 3.3%. The sequencing input was peripheral blood. Source of these receptors: a woman aged 45-65 years with acute or convalescent COVID-19. The CDR3 runs from the conserved cysteine through the conserved F or W. The order of the fields is J gene, D gene, V gene, CDR3 protein. A D gene is named only where the DNA matches it firmly.

>TRBJ2-2|-|TRBV6-5
CASSYRRDTGELFF
>TRBJ2-7|-|TRBV6-5
CASSRQLSYEQYF
>TRBJ2-5|-|TRBV5-4
CASTSGSVPQETQYF
>TRBJ2-5|-|TRBV3-1/TRBV3-2
CASTPLGSQETQYF
>TRBJ1-2|TRBD1|TRBV7-9
CASSSTGYMVTGYTF
>TRBJ1-5|-|TRBV21-1
CASSPARVYSNQPQHF
>TRBJ2-1|TRBD2|TRBV6-1
CASSEEGGTSGRLGRQFF
>TRBJ1-2|-|TRBV30
CAWSGDRTLYGYTF
>TRBJ2-3|-|TRBV10-1
CASSVREERDTQYF
>TRBJ2-2|TRBD1|TRBV28
CASSLRLPGTGGYTGELFF
>TRBJ2-2|TRBD1|TRBV9
CASSVRQGVTGELFF
>TRBJ2-3|TRBD1|TRBV19
CASSIDPRQGNIGTDTQYF
>TRBJ2-7|TRBD2|TRBV2
CASSEQRGLDEQYF
>TRBJ2-1|TRBD2|TRBV7-2
CASSLGTSINEQFF
>TRBJ2-7|-|TRBV6-5
CASRPQEVASYEQYF
>TRBJ1-1|-|TRBV21-1
CASSPRLRDSNTEAFF